These T cell receptor beta chains were read from a single sample in a study of blood T cell repertoires in COVID-19. Method: immunoSEQ multiplex PCR; TCRdb's copy keeps in-frame clones and lacks some. Of about 44,000 clones in the sample, 92% are singletons; the top ten hold about 12%. The sequenced material came from peripheral blood. The source is a human donor in a cohort sampled during active COVID-19. CDR3s include the opening cysteine and the closing phenylalanine or tryptophan. D genes are given only for firm matches. The size of a clone is reported for some rows only, either as once, few or many, or as a class for expanded clones.

>TRBJ1-1|TRBD1|TRBV25-1|NA
TGTGCCAGCACGCGGGGACAGGGCAACACTGAAGCTTTCTTT
CASTRGQGNTEAFF
>TRBJ1-2|TRBD1|TRBV10-3|NA
TGTGCCATCAACCCGGGACAGGGGGCGAGCCGATCCATAGATGGCTACACCTTC
CAINPGQGASRSIDGYTF
>TRBJ2-2|TRBD2|TRBV11-2|NA
TGTGCCAGCAGCCCTTCACTAGCGGGGCTCGGGGAGCTGTTTTTT
CASSPSLAGLGELFF
>TRBJ2-1|NA|TRBV24-1|NA
TGTGCCACCAGTGATTTGGAGGGAAGCCGGCGAAATGAGCAGTTCTTC
CATSDLEGSRRNEQFF
>TRBJ1-4|NA|TRBV4-2|NA
TGTGCCAGCAGCCAAGGCCCGATTGAGGAAAAACTGTTTTTT
CASSQGPIEEKLFF
>TRBJ1-5|TRBD1|TRBV19|NA
TGTGCCAGTAGTATGAGGGACAGGGGATACAATCAGCCCCAGCATTTT
CASSMRDRGYNQPQHF
>TRBJ2-1|NA|TRBV21-1|NA
TGTGCCAGAGCCTGGGACTTTCTTTACAATGAGCAGTTCTTC
CARAWDFLYNEQFF
>TRBJ2-3|NA|TRBV3-1/TRBV3-2|once
TGTGCCACCCGGACATATCGAACAGATACGCAGTATTTT
CATRTYRTDTQYF
>TRBJ2-2|NA|TRBV14|NA
TGTGCCAGCAGCCGAGAGGGCCTCGCCGCCGGGGAGCTGTTTTTT
CASSREGLAAGELFF
>TRBJ1-5|NA|TRBV30|NA
TGTGCCTGGAGTGTATCTCGCCAGGGGTCAGGAAATCAGCCCCAGCATTTT
CAWSVSRQGSGNQPQHF
>TRBJ2-7|NA|TRBV6-5|NA
TGTGCCAGCAGTTCAGTCCCCTACGAGCAGTACTTC
CASSSVPYEQYF
>TRBJ2-7|TRBD2|TRBV12-3/TRBV12-4|once
TGTGCCAGCAGTTCATCCGGGACTAGCGGGAAGTTC
CASSSSGTSGKF
>TRBJ1-5|NA|TRBV4-1|NA
TGCGCCAGCAGCCAGGGTGAGGCGTATCTGAAAAATCAGCCCCAGCATTTT
CASSQGEAYLKNQPQHF
>TRBJ2-1|NA|TRBV2|NA
TGTGCCAGCAGTGAGGACTATTACAATGAGCAGTTCTTC
CASSEDYYNEQFF
>TRBJ2-1|TRBD2|TRBV6-2/TRBV6-3|NA
TGTGCCAGCAGTGACCACTCCAGCGGGACCTACAATGAGCAGTTCTTC
CASSDHSSGTYNEQFF
>TRBJ2-7|TRBD1|TRBV25-1|NA
TGTGCCAGCACCCGACAGGGAACCTACGAGCAGTACTTC
CASTRQGTYEQYF
>TRBJ2-7|NA|TRBV9|NA
TGTGCCAGCAGCACTCCCGGCTACGAGCAGTACTTC
CASSTPGYEQYF
>TRBJ2-3|NA|TRBV6-5|NA
TGTGCCAGCAGGGAGGGCCCAGGGCTATGGGATACGCAGTATTTT
CASREGPGLWDTQYF
>TRBJ1-5|NA|TRBV11-2|few
TGTGCCAGCAGCTTAGACAGGGCTCAGCCCCAGCATTTT
CASSLDRAQPQHF